This T cell receptor (beta chain) was sequenced during a study of tumor-infiltrating lymphocytes in primary liver carcinoma. Starting material of roughly 550 ng total RNA yielded TCR beta cDNA via a constant-region primer. Three nested multiplex PCR rounds of slightly modified ARM-PCR generated TCR beta libraries. The opening two PCR rounds, approximately 10 cycles each, paired TRBV1-TRBV30 forward primers with a C-beta reverse primer. MiXCR, applied by TCRdb to the multiplex PCR reads, yields one record per CDR3 protein. The data hold about 210,000 distinct CDR3 sequences, with around 81% observed a single time. Investigators took RNA and DNA out together from 20-30 mg of unsorted bulk tissue. On this clonotype itself: A much larger clone lies a single base off, so this may be a read error.

Trimming left V 1 base short and J 11 bases short, with 11 bases between. The germline CDR1 and CDR2 sequences are SEHNR and FQNEAQ (reference sequence). CDR3 length: 12 amino acids. V usage is TRBV7-9 and J usage is TRBJ1-1; D unresolved. Source material: tumor tissue from primary liver carcinoma. The source of this sequence is a man aged 40-50 years with primary liver carcinoma and hepatitis B virus infection. The CDR3 DNA follows: TGTGCCAGCAGCTTAGTGGAGGGATCGGCTTTCTTT. This encodes CASSLVEGSAFF.